This TCR beta chain was identified in a study of T cells after yellow fever vaccination. Study information: Any fraction with a low cell number was prepared using SMART-Seq v4 Ultra Low Input.

The study, taken as a whole, reports: Clonotypes appearing in both CD4 and CD8 compartments existed, and their share was small. Booster samples showed a return of most primary-vaccination clones (about 97% CD4, around 85% CD8).

Germline CDR1 reads ENHRY; CDR2 reads SYGVKD. V lost 3 bases, J lost 5 bases, and 8 bases lay in between. The CDR3 runs 12 residues. As TCR cDNA was made by 5'RACE template switching, a universal primer site and UMIs were added. TCRdb re-derived calls from the 5' RACE reads in MiXCR, one entry per CDR3 protein. The top ten clones hold roughly 41% of a sample with 95,000 to 100,000 distinct CDR3 sequences, roughly 5.8% of them seen once. To note about this clonotype: What it binds is unknown.

This receptor was obtained from a man younger than 35 who received the YFV17D yellow fever vaccine. This chain links TRBV10-3 with TRBJ2-7; D unclear. The input for sequencing was CD8+ T cells sorted from PBMCs, taken 10 days after the yellow fever booster vaccination. CDR3 coding DNA: TGTGCCATCAGTGACAGGAGCAACGAGCAGTACTTC. Translating gives CAISDRSNEQYF.